This T cell receptor (beta chain) came from a study of Graves' ophthalmopathy and Graves' hyperthyroidism. Study-wide background: The blood sample was drawn at first diagnosis and before any treatment. Study-level findings and limits: Most clonotypes expanded in thyroid above 0.001 frequency were present in blood too.

Using RNA transcripts, the TCR beta CDR3 regions were amplified. Second-round multiplex PCR came after a first-round RT-PCR that employed HTBI primers. TCRdb fed the multiplex PCR reads into MiXCR, producing one record per CDR3 protein. This repertoire shows almost 750,000 distinct CDR3 sequences, 40% found once; its top ten account for approximately 43%. V lost 4 bases and J 5 bases, leaving 12 bases between the germline ends. Germline V gene data show CDR1 as WSHSY and CDR2 as SAAADI. The CDR3 extends over 13 amino acids. In this sample, this clonotype turned up many times. Antigen specificity is unknown. None of the included patients had other autoimmune diseases, uncontrolled infections, pregnancy or lactation, as these led to exclusion. Clinical symptoms and serum thyroxine were used for diagnosis; TRAb, thyroid ultrasound and orbital computed tomography were also relied on.

The sequence derives from an adult man with Graves' ophthalmopathy. The chain links TRBV10-2 to TRBJ2-7; D may correspond to TRBD1 or TRBD2 (5 bases each). The sample was peripheral blood. The CDR3 nucleotides read TGCGCCAGCAGTGCCGGGGACGGGGACGAGCAGTACTTC. This sequence encodes CASSAGDGDEQYF.